The 9 T cell receptor beta chains presented below share a single source sample, sequenced in a study of beta chain features in type 1 diabetes. Study-level findings and limits: Moderately but significantly shorter TCRB CDR3s were found in Type 1 diabetes patients in all four CD4+ subsets.

No cognate antigen is known for these TCRs. Every isolated RNA sample was fully reverse transcribed, so sequencing captured expressed TCRB transcripts. Measured with immunoSEQ multiplex PCR; TCRdb has only the in-frame clones, and not every one. In the table there are 600,000 to 700,000 clones, around 15% of which are singletons. The sample comprised naive CD4+ T cells from blood. These receptors were obtained from a man aged 18 to 29 with type 1 diabetes.

This clone was observed a few times. V and J are TRBV6-6 and TRBJ2-1, with 8 bases fitting TRBD1. This CDR3 region has 15 residues. Germline trimming cut 6 bases from V and 7 bases from J; bases unmatched to any gene: 11. Germline V gives CDR1 MNHNY, CDR2 SVGAGI (reference sequence). The CDR3 spells CASSRSITGGNEQFF. In DNA form, the CDR3 reads TGTGCCAGCAGCCGATCCATAACAGGGGGTAATGAGCAGTTCTTC.

V gene TRBV5-1 combines with J gene TRBJ2-1, with a tentative D call TRBD1 (5 bases). V dropped 4 bases and J dropped 0 bases, with 8 bases sitting between them. Germline lookup yields CDR1 SGHRS and CDR2 YFSETQ. This CDR3 comprises 14 residues. CDR3 nucleotide sequence: TGCGCCAGCAGCCTACAGGCCTCCTACAATGAGCAGTTCTTC. Its translation is CASSLQASYNEQFF.

In this sample, this clone turned up a few times. The chain links TRBV23-1 to TRBJ1-4, with 7 bases that match TRBD1. TRBV23-1 is labeled an ORF, and its function is uncertain. J lost 7 bases, V lost 4 bases, and 12 bases had no gene match. The CDR3 consists of 16 residues. This chain's CDR3 is CASSRAFGRGAEKLFF. The CDR3 coding sequence is TGCGCCAGCAGTCGTGCGTTCGGCAGGGGGGCTGAAAAACTGTTTTTT.

This chain links TRBV10-3 with TRBJ1-2, with D tentatively TRBD1 (6 bases). Trimming pared 5 bases from V and 6 bases from J, leaving 16 bases between. CDR1 is ENHRY, CDR2 SYGVKD, per germline. This CDR3 is 14 amino acids long. In DNA form, the CDR3 reads TGTGCCATCAGTACCCTAGACAGGTTCGATGGCTACACCTTC. Protein: CAISTLDRFDGYTF.

This clone has more than one count but fewer than ten. The V call is TRBV30, the J call TRBJ2-3; D assignment may be TRBD1 or TRBD2 (5 bases each). The CDR3 contains 15 residues. Between the trimmed V and J ends, which lost 0 bases and 4 bases, there was a span of 14 bases. Germline CDR1 GTSNPN, CDR2 SVGIG (reference sequence). This CDR3 is CAWSVRRVGADTQYF. CDR3 coding DNA: TGTGCCTGGAGTGTACGTCGAGTGGGGGCAGATACGCAGTATTTT.

The chain links TRBV5-6 to TRBJ2-3; 9 bases align to TRBD2. The CDR3 is made up of 15 amino acids. V gave up 4 bases and J gave up 4 bases; unmatched junction bases: 7. The germline CDR1 and CDR2 sequences are SGHDT and YYEEEE. DNA for the CDR3: TGTGCCAGCAGCGCCATAGCGGGGGCCGCAGATACGCAGTATTTT. Translation gives CASSAIAGAADTQYF.

This clone was seen more than once but under ten times. J is TRBJ1-1 and V is TRBV29-1; D might be TRBD1 (5 bases). Per germline, CDR1 SQVTM and CDR2 ANQGSEA. This CDR3 region has 15 residues. With 1 base removed from V and 6 bases from J, the gap between germline ends came to 18 bases. The CDR3 loop reads CSVEGSQGEVAEAFF. The CDR3 coding sequence is TGCAGCGTTGAAGGCAGTCAGGGCGAAGTAGCTGAAGCTTTCTTT.

This chain links TRBV9 with TRBJ2-1; D may be TRBD1 (6 bases). Germline CDR1 is SGDLS and CDR2 is YYNGEE. The CDR3 is 13 residues long. Trimming pared 3 bases from V and 9 bases from J, leaving 13 bases between. CDR3 residues: CASSERQGSEQFF. CDR3 nucleotide sequence: TGTGCCAGCAGCGAAAGGCAGGGGAGTGAGCAGTTCTTC.

The CDR3, as DNA: TGTGCCAGCTCACCACCAAGCTCTGGGGCCAACGTCCTGACTTTC. This encodes CASSPPSSGANVLTF. The genes are TRBV18 and TRBJ2-6, with D unresolved. Trimming left V 0 bases short and J 0 bases short, with 3 bases between. Germline V CDR1 and CDR2: KGHSH, LQKENI. This CDR3 region has 15 residues.